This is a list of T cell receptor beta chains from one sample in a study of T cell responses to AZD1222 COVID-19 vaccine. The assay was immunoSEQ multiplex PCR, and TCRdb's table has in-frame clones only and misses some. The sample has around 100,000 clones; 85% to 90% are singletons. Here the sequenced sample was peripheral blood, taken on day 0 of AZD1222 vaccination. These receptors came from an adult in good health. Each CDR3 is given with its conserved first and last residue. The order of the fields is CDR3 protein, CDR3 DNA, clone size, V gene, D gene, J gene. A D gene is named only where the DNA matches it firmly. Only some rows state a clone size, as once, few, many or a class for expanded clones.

CDR3: CASSLGGAPGAQETQYF
DNA: TGTGCCAGCAGCTTAGGGGGGGCCCCTGGGGCCCAAGAGACCCAGTACTTC
size: .
V: TRBV7-3
D: .
J: TRBJ2-5

CDR3: CASSQAGAGTQYF
DNA: TGCGCCAGCAGCCAAGCGGGGGCAGGTACGCAGTATTTT
size: .
V: TRBV4-3
D: .
J: TRBJ2-3

CDR3: CASRERYGYTF
DNA: TGTGCCAGCAGGGAGAGGTATGGCTACACCTTC
size: .
V: TRBV6-5
D: .
J: TRBJ1-2

CDR3: CASSLALGSYGSQETQYF
DNA: TGTGCCAGCAGCTTAGCGCTCGGGAGCTACGGTTCCCAAGAGACCCAGTACTTC
size: once
V: TRBV7-2
D: .
J: TRBJ2-5

CDR3: CASSSPSGRASTGELFF
DNA: TGTGCCAGCAGTTCCCCTAGCGGGAGGGCCTCCACCGGGGAGCTGTTTTTT
size: .
V: TRBV27
D: TRBD2
J: TRBJ2-2

CDR3: CASSPTGGSTEAFF
DNA: TGTGCCAGCAGCCCTACAGGGGGCTCCACTGAAGCTTTCTTT
size: .
V: TRBV11-2
D: TRBD1
J: TRBJ1-1

CDR3: CASKQGMGSYNEQFF
DNA: TGTGCCAGTAAACAGGGGATGGGATCCTACAATGAGCAGTTCTTC
size: once
V: TRBV5-6
D: TRBD1
J: TRBJ2-1

CDR3: CASRARDNYGYTF
DNA: TGTGCCAGCCGAGCCCGGGACAACTATGGCTACACCTTC
size: .
V: TRBV6-5
D: .
J: TRBJ1-2

CDR3: CSASSRREVYTGELFF
DNA: TGCAGTGCTAGTAGTCGCAGGGAGGTTTACACCGGGGAGCTGTTTTTT
size: few
V: TRBV20-1
D: .
J: TRBJ2-2

CDR3: CATRRLDTEAFF
DNA: TGTGCCACCCGGCGGTTGGACACTGAAGCTTTCTTT
size: .
V: TRBV15
D: .
J: TRBJ1-1

CDR3: CASRGTGGGPYGYTF
DNA: TGTGCCAGCAGGGGGACAGGGGGCGGGCCCTATGGCTACACCTTC
size: .
V: TRBV28
D: TRBD1
J: TRBJ1-2

CDR3: CASTPRGAGEGNQPQHF
DNA: TGTGCCAGCACTCCGAGGGGTGCGGGAGAGGGCAATCAGCCCCAGCATTTT
size: .
V: TRBV7-2
D: .
J: TRBJ1-5

CDR3: CASRSTGGGEAFF
DNA: TGTGCCAGCAGATCTACAGGGGGCGGAGAAGCTTTCTTT
size: .
V: TRBV28
D: TRBD1
J: TRBJ1-1

CDR3: CASSDGRTGNTEAFF
DNA: TGTGCCAGCAGCGATGGTCGGACGGGGAACACTGAAGCTTTCTTT
size: .
V: TRBV5-6
D: .
J: TRBJ1-1

CDR3: CASSLSTLAAQETQYF
DNA: TGCGCCAGCAGCTTGTCCACACTAGCGGCTCAAGAGACCCAGTACTTC
size: once
V: TRBV5-1
D: TRBD2
J: TRBJ2-5

CDR3: CSDSEGYGYTF
DNA: TGCAGCGACTCAGAAGGCTATGGCTACACCTTC
size: .
V: TRBV29-1
D: .
J: TRBJ1-2

CDR3: CASSLVVGDYMVSPLHF
DNA: TGTGCCAGCAGCTTAGTAGTTGGGGATTACATGGTCTCACCCCTCCACTTT
size: .
V: TRBV7-9
D: .
J: TRBJ1-6

CDR3: CASSETPGRGYGYTF
DNA: TGTGCCAGCAGCGAGACCCCCGGGAGGGGCTATGGCTACACCTTC
size: .
V: TRBV9
D: .
J: TRBJ1-2

CDR3: CAISDAGGATNEKLFF
DNA: TGTGCCATCAGTGATGCCGGGGGGGCAACTAATGAAAAACTGTTTTTT
size: .
V: TRBV10-3
D: .
J: TRBJ1-4

CDR3: CASSSGDYEQYF
DNA: TGTGCCAGCAGTTCCGGGGACTACGAGCAGTACTTC
size: .
V: TRBV28
D: .
J: TRBJ2-7

CDR3: CASSYDAGNYGYTF
DNA: TGCGCCAGCAGCTACGATGCAGGGAACTATGGCTACACCTTC
size: .
V: TRBV5-1
D: .
J: TRBJ1-2

CDR3: CASKLEGEKLFF
DNA: TGTGCCAGCAAACTGGAGGGTGAAAAACTGTTTTTT
size: .
V: TRBV2
D: .
J: TRBJ1-4